This is a list of T cell receptor beta chains from one sample in a study of blood T cell repertoires in COVID-19. The data were produced by immunoSEQ multiplex PCR, yet TCRdb's version contains in-frame clones alone and is incomplete. Of under 400,000 clones detected, just over 85% appear once; the ten largest clones hold 4% to 5.5%. The sample consisted of PBMCs or T cells enriched from blood (not recorded which). All receptors derive from a woman aged 40 to 55 with acute COVID-19. Each CDR3 is given with its conserved first and last residue. A D gene is named only where the DNA matches it firmly. Clone sizes are given selectively: once, few, many, or a class where the clone is expanded.

V gene	J gene	D gene	clone size	CDR3 protein	CDR3 DNA
TRBV19	TRBJ1-5	.	.	CASSIDRDQPQHF	TGTGCCAGTAGTATAGACCGGGATCAGCCCCAGCATTTT
TRBV9	TRBJ2-1	.	.	CASSVVPGSLNEQFF	TGTGCCAGCAGCGTAGTGCCAGGGTCTCTCAATGAGCAGTTCTTC
TRBV7-8	TRBJ2-1	.	.	CASSLAGPEQFF	TGTGCCAGCAGCTTAGCTGGCCCTGAGCAGTTCTTC
TRBV7-9	TRBJ2-6	TRBD1	few	CASSRDDRGWSGANVLTF	TGTGCCAGCAGCCGTGATGACAGGGGTTGGTCTGGGGCCAACGTCCTGACTTTC
TRBV9	TRBJ2-3	.	.	CASNLRGGSTDTQYF	TGTGCCAGCAACCTACGAGGCGGGAGCACAGATACGCAGTATTTT
TRBV28	TRBJ2-5	.	.	CASSPNPFGRVGETQYF	TGTGCCAGCAGTCCCAATCCCTTCGGCAGGGTCGGGGAGACCCAGTACTTC
TRBV11-2	TRBJ2-2	.	.	CASSLTGTTTGELFF	TGTGCCAGCAGCCTCACCGGGACAACCACCGGGGAGCTGTTTTTT
TRBV28	TRBJ2-1	TRBD2	.	CASSRTSGRRSEQFF	TGTGCCAGCAGCCGTACTAGCGGGAGAAGGAGTGAGCAGTTCTTC
TRBV7-2	TRBJ2-7	TRBD2	once	CASSWGLAGVSYEQYF	TGTGCCAGCAGCTGGGGACTAGCGGGAGTGTCCTACGAGCAGTACTTC
TRBV7-2	TRBJ2-7	TRBD1	.	CASSHSGTGAHEQYF	TGTGCCAGCAGCCACTCCGGGACAGGGGCCCACGAGCAGTACTTC
TRBV25-1	TRBJ1-6	.	.	CASRDEQGIVSPLHF	TGTGCCAGCAGGGATGAACAGGGAATAGTTTCACCCCTCCACTTT
TRBV2	TRBJ2-2	.	.	CASGSAGTGELFF	TGTGCCAGCGGCTCGGCAGGGACCGGGGAGCTGTTTTTT
TRBV4-1	TRBJ1-1	.	.	CASSQTEGEGTEAFF	TGCGCCAGCAGCCAAACCGAGGGTGAGGGCACTGAAGCTTTCTTT
TRBV4-3	TRBJ2-3	.	.	CASSQGAEADTQYF	TGCGCCAGCAGCCAAGGGGCGGAGGCAGATACGCAGTATTTT
TRBV5-1	TRBJ2-2	.	.	CASSLGQIGTGELFF	TGCGCCAGCAGCTTGGGACAGATCGGCACCGGGGAGCTGTTTTTT
TRBV7-9	TRBJ2-3	.	.	CASSPTGNQYF	TGTGCCAGCTCCCCAACAGGGAATCAGTATTTT
TRBV3-1/TRBV3-2	TRBJ1-6	.	.	CASSQVRSNSPLHF	TGTGCCAGCAGCCAAGTCCGGAGTAATTCACCCCTCCACTTT
TRBV7-9	TRBJ2-3	TRBD2	.	CASSGLAGWDTDTQYF	TGTGCCAGCAGCGGGTTAGCGGGATGGGACACAGATACGCAGTATTTT
TRBV6-1	TRBJ2-3	.	once	CASSRGETSDTQYF	TGTGCCAGCAGTCGCGGGGAGACCTCAGATACGCAGTATTTT
TRBV7-2	TRBJ1-5	.	.	CASSLSRGHNQPQHF	TGTGCCAGCAGCCTATCTCGAGGGCACAATCAGCCCCAGCATTTT
TRBV7-9	TRBJ2-3	TRBD2	.	CATTLAGGADTQYF	TGTGCCACCACACTAGCGGGAGGGGCGGATACGCAGTATTTT
TRBV24-1	TRBJ2-3	TRBD1	.	CATSDTRDRGTDTQYF	TGTGCCACCAGTGATACCCGGGACAGGGGCACAGATACGCAGTATTTT
TRBV18	TRBJ2-2	.	.	CASSPPMGLLTGELFF	TGTGCCAGCTCACCACCTATGGGCCTACTGACCGGGGAGCTGTTTTTT
TRBV7-2	TRBJ2-3	TRBD1	few	CASSSDRGWTTDTQYF	TGTGCCAGCAGCTCCGACAGGGGCTGGACCACAGATACGCAGTATTTT
TRBV4-3	TRBJ2-1	.	.	CASSQEGAGYNEQFF	TGCGCCAGCAGCCAAGAGGGGGCGGGTTACAATGAGCAGTTCTTC
TRBV18	TRBJ1-1	.	.	CASSGGLGTEAFF	TGTGCCAGCTCGGGGGGATTGGGAACTGAAGCTTTCTTT
TRBV6-5	TRBJ1-1	TRBD1	.	CASRRKQGSEAFF	TGTGCCAGCAGACGCAAACAGGGGTCTGAAGCTTTCTTT
TRBV3-1/TRBV3-2	TRBJ1-2	.	.	CASSQSLNYGYTF	TGTGCCAGCAGCCAGAGCCTTAACTATGGCTACACCTTC
TRBV4-2	TRBJ1-2	TRBD1	few	CASSQVGQNYGYTF	TGTGCCAGCAGCCAAGTGGGACAGAACTATGGCTACACCTTC
TRBV7-8	TRBJ2-1	.	.	CASSRTDSSVGEQFF	TGTGCCAGCAGCCGAACCGACTCTAGCGTCGGTGAGCAGTTCTTC
TRBV19	TRBJ1-1	TRBD1	.	CASSETTGPEAFF	TGTGCCAGTAGTGAAACGACAGGGCCTGAAGCTTTCTTT
TRBV27	TRBJ1-2	TRBD1	.	CASSFRQGAYGYTF	TGTGCCAGCAGTTTTCGACAGGGAGCCTATGGCTACACCTTC
TRBV9	TRBJ1-2	TRBD1	.	CASSVAGTVGYGYTF	TGTGCCAGCAGCGTAGCTGGGACAGTGGGCTATGGCTACACCTTC
TRBV28	TRBJ1-2	.	.	CASSWRTDLIYGYTF	TGTGCCAGCAGTTGGCGGACTGATCTAATTTATGGCTACACCTTC
TRBV7-2	TRBJ1-1	TRBD1	few	CASSPRQGNTEAFF	TGTGCCAGCAGCCCCAGACAGGGGAACACTGAAGCTTTCTTT
TRBV5-4	TRBJ2-1	TRBD2	.	CASSLPIGRGNHHEQFF	TGTGCCAGCAGCTTGCCCATCGGGAGGGGAAACCACCATGAGCAGTTCTTC
TRBV15	TRBJ2-5	.	.	CATSRDSRGETQYF	TGTGCCACCAGCAGAGATTCACGGGGAGAGACCCAGTACTTC
TRBV19	TRBJ2-5	TRBD1	.	CASNPTGAPYQETQYF	TGTGCCAGTAACCCAACAGGGGCGCCCTACCAAGAGACCCAGTACTTC
TRBV4-3	TRBJ2-7	.	few	CASSLELNNEQYF	TGCGCCAGCAGCCTCGAACTTAATAACGAGCAGTACTTC
TRBV18	TRBJ1-4	.	.	CASGEGGRRNEKLFF	TGTGCCAGCGGTGAGGGGGGGCGGCGCAATGAAAAACTGTTTTTT
TRBV28	TRBJ2-6	.	.	CASSPRFPGANVLTF	TGTGCCAGCAGTCCCAGGTTTCCTGGGGCCAACGTCCTGACTTTC
TRBV4-1	TRBJ2-3	.	.	CASSQERGTTMDTQYF	TGCGCCAGCAGCCAAGAGAGGGGGACTACCATGGATACGCAGTATTTT
TRBV3-1/TRBV3-2	TRBJ2-7	.	.	CASSPGGPGGYEQYF	TGTGCCAGCAGCCCCGGGGGGCCGGGGGGTTACGAGCAGTACTTC
TRBV14	TRBJ2-2	TRBD2	.	CASSQDIGGRDTGELFF	TGTGCCAGCAGCCAAGATATAGGCGGGAGGGACACCGGGGAGCTGTTTTTT
TRBV7-9	TRBJ1-1	.	.	CASSVRPSGTEAFF	TGTGCCAGCAGCGTTAGGCCCAGCGGCACTGAAGCTTTCTTT
TRBV7-9	TRBJ1-2	TRBD1	few	CASSLSTGGASGYTF	TGTGCCAGCAGCTTATCGACAGGGGGCGCATCTGGCTACACCTTC
TRBV3-1/TRBV3-2	TRBJ2-2	.	.	CASSQYSRTGELFF	TGTGCCAGCAGCCAATACAGTCGCACCGGGGAGCTGTTTTTT
TRBV19	TRBJ2-5	.	.	CASSIVPGRETQYF	TGTGCCAGTAGTATAGTTCCAGGTCGGGAGACCCAGTACTTC
TRBV6-2/TRBV6-3	TRBJ1-1	TRBD1	.	CASSLARGRTEAFF	TGTGCCAGCAGCCTAGCCAGGGGGCGGACTGAAGCTTTCTTT
TRBV7-2	TRBJ1-5	TRBD1	.	CASSLAGRGVYQPQHF	TGTGCCAGCAGCTTAGCGGGCAGGGGGGTGTATCAGCCCCAGCATTTT
TRBV6-2/TRBV6-3	TRBJ2-3	TRBD2	.	CASSSRRLAEVVDTQYF	TGTGCCAGCAGTTCGCGACGACTAGCGGAAGTGGTAGATACGCAGTATTTT
TRBV9	TRBJ1-6	.	.	CASSVGGTRDNSPLHF	TGTGCCAGCAGCGTAGGAGGGACTCGGGATAATTCACCCCTCCACTTT
TRBV7-9	TRBJ1-4	.	.	CASSFTSDSATNEKLFF	TGTGCCAGCAGCTTCACGTCAGACAGTGCAACTAATGAAAAACTGTTTTTT
TRBV2	TRBJ2-5	TRBD2	.	CASMYGTSGGQETQYF	TGTGCCAGCATGTACGGGACTAGCGGGGGGCAAGAGACCCAGTACTTC
TRBV4-2	TRBJ2-5	TRBD2	once	CASSQVWTSGGGGRTQYF	TGTGCCAGCAGCCAAGTTTGGACTAGCGGGGGAGGGGGTAGGACCCAGTACTTC
TRBV15	TRBJ1-2	TRBD1	.	CATSRSRQGRYGYTF	TGTGCCACCAGCAGGTCAAGACAGGGGCGCTATGGCTACACCTTC
TRBV6-5	TRBJ1-2	TRBD1	.	CASSYSLDRGVKGYTF	TGTGCCAGCAGTTACTCGCTGGACAGGGGTGTGAAGGGCTACACCTTC
TRBV7-9	TRBJ2-1	TRBD2	.	CASSFKREGRNEQFF	TGTGCCAGCAGCTTCAAGCGGGAGGGCCGGAATGAGCAGTTCTTC